The entry below describes one T cell receptor (beta chain). Its target is not known. The data derive from a study of Tregs in tolerant kidney transplant recipients. V lost 3 bases to trimming and J lost 2 bases; unmatched junction nucleotides: 8. The CDR3 consists of 16 residues. Germline values: CDR1 ENHRY, CDR2 SYGVKD. The study, taken as a whole, reports: Biological reproducibility was not directly addressed in this study. Findings come from small patient numbers and require larger validation.

Mixed chimerism was transient after nonmyeloablative marrow transplants from related graft donors. CD4+CD25+CD127- Tregs, CD4+CD25- non-Tregs, CD4 and CD8 cells were sorted. Method: immunoSEQ multiplex PCR; TCRdb's copy keeps in-frame clones and lacks some. Counted here are approximately 81,000 clones, roughly 91% occurring once; the ten biggest clones make up around 1.4%. The sample consisted of CD4+ T cells from blood (PBMCs), taken 24 months after the transplant. This clonotype originated in a human patient who received a combined kidney and bone marrow transplant. T cells may partly derive from the graft donor. The chain combines TRBV10-3 with TRBJ1-1; 8 bases line up with TRBD1. This chain's CDR3 is CAISDPRTGLNTEAFF. The CDR3 DNA follows: TGTGCCATCAGTGACCCGCGGACAGGGCTTAACACTGAAGCTTTCTTT.